What follows describes a single T cell receptor beta chain. This sample was included in a study of T cells in narcolepsy. V was pared by 3 bases and J by 5 bases, with 17 bases between. Germline V CDR1 and CDR2: SGHDT, YYEEEE. This CDR3 region has 15 residues. Sequenced by immunoSEQ multiplex PCR; TCRdb stores in-frame clones only, minus some. The sample contains fewer than 40,000 clones, about nine tenths of which appear only once. The receptor comes from a human donor with narcolepsy. The sample taken for sequencing was CD45RA- memory CD4+ T cells from PBMCs. The chain joins TRBV5-6 to TRBJ2-5; D perhaps matches TRBD1 (6 bases). In DNA form, the CDR3 reads TGTGCCAGCAGCTCCTCCAGGGGACGGAGGGAGACCCAGTACTTC. This sequence encodes CASSSSRGRRETQYF.